This TCR beta chain was captured in a study of shared clonotypes between healthy human individuals (dated by TCRdb to between 2020 and 2021). About the study as a whole: A few men and two women, aged 18 to 49 years, made up the cohort. For each donor, three plates each were used for CD4 naive and CD4 memory, two plates were used for CD8 naive, and one plate was used for CD8 memory. To estimate repertoire size and how much clonotypes are shared between individuals, the study performed deep sequencing of blood TCR repertoires from 4 to 6 healthy adults. To increase sequencing depth and limit assay-specific biases, different laboratories used diverse techniques to prepare libraries and sequence TCR repertoires. Leukapheresis yielded between about 0.94 and 9 billion PBMCs per donor.

The donors were healthy, HIV-negative adults who had no recently reported acute infections or vaccinations. All donors were Caucasian adults living in Nashville, Tennessee, USA. CD4+ T cells were enriched by magnetic negative selection; naive cells were then positively selected on CD45RA, and the negative fraction formed the memory subset. Blood was collected by leukapheresis, and PBMCs were isolated by Ficoll-Histopaque density gradient centrifugation and then cryopreserved in liquid nitrogen vapor phase. Analytical flow cytometry was used to check the purity and quantity of every magnetically sorted T cell population. Genomic DNA was isolated from every sorted fraction and measured by UV absorbance on a Nanodrop 2000c. This clone was found once. What antigen it recognizes has not been identified. No much larger clonotype is one base removed from it; base qualities were not supplied. The CDR3 numbers 14 residues from cysteine through phenylalanine. The entry retains the CDR3 DNA only, 42 bases that are in frame from base 1. Per the germline V gene, MRHNA is the CDR1 and SNTAGT is the CDR2. Trimming takes 6 bases from V and 4 bases from J, and the germline ends sit 16 bases apart.

Study-level results and caveats: Estimated clonotype richness was generally larger for naive than for memory subsets. Incomplete sequencing was indicated by rarefaction of sorted-subset datasets, despite the large sequencing depth. Pairwise subsampling led to the expectation that sequencing depth would affect the degree of clonotype sharing among donors. Because the study included only a small number of donors, the genetic and exposure-history diversity represented was limited. When a few donors were compared, the shared fraction of clonotypes was about 5% for naive CD4, roughly 3.3% for naive CD8, about 2.5% for memory CD4, and roughly 0.43% for memory CD8. Compared with non-shared clonotypes, the clonotypes found in all four sorted-subset donors had higher generation probabilities. Sampling was limited to blood, and TCR repertoires in tissue likely differ from TCR repertoires in blood.

TCR CDR3 regions were amplified from genomic DNA by multiplex PCR using the deep immunoSEQ assay. Extracted genomic DNA from each cell subset was spread evenly across all wells of several immunoSEQ 96-well plates, with each plate serving as a replicate. For sorted subsets, each replicate PCR was loaded with about 0.2 ug genomic DNA, equivalent to 25,000 to 35,000 T cell genomes. The purified libraries were quantified using a Qubit 3.0 fluorometer, sized with a Bioanalyzer 2100, and then quantified again using the KAPA Library Quantification kit. Every immunoSEQ 96-well plate was sequenced on a separate single-read 150-cycle Illumina NextSeq 550 flow cell. Under the source paper's analysis protocol: Because the immunoSEQ output held only junctional sequences and lacked quality scores, the filtering could not match the filtering applied to full-length reads. To assign V/J genes and CDR3, sequences were annotated using PyIR, a Python wrapper for IgBLAST v1.9, with IMGT germline references. Reads with weak V/J assignments (E-value above 1e-6), missing CDR3, stop codons, out-of-frame junctions, or ambiguous translated residues were removed. V3J clonotypes were defined as sequences sharing an identical inferred V gene, J gene, and CDR3 amino acid sequence. Percentage overlap between repertoires was calculated by dividing the number of shared unique clonotypes by the size of the smaller repertoire. RTK rarefaction, the Chao1 estimator, and Recon v2.1 estimates of unobserved clonotypes were used to assess repertoire richness. Generation probabilities for all TCRbeta clonotypes obtained by the gDNA method from several donors were computed using OLGA. Not all clones reach the TCRdb copy of this immuneACCESS table, which keeps in-frame sequences only. Checked studies attribute under half of the gap to unresolved V genes and leave the rest unexplained. V, J and clone size reflect that table, while D and trimming were determined from the DNA. The sample contains approximately 2.1 million clones, 85% to 95% of them found a single time. The ten largest make up around 0.4% of the sample.

The TCR comes from a man aged 18 to 30 in good health. Some clones in this sample may be carry-over from other donors' samples. Sequencing was done on a sample of naive CD4+ T cells from PBMCs. This specimen's cell subset or site label, per the study, means: CD45RA+ positively selected. The sequence links TRBV6-4 to TRBJ2-7; tentative D gene TRBD2, with 5 bases matching. The nucleotide sequence is given as TGTGCCAGCAGGGGCGGTAGCGACGTTTACGAGCAGTACTTC. Translated, it reads CASRGGSDVYEQYF.